This note documents a single T cell receptor beta chain sequence. This clonotype was observed a single time. Its antigen is currently not known. Base qualities are not recorded, but no much larger clone differs from it by a single base. One read provides weak support. The CDR3 runs 15 residues from the cysteine to the phenylalanine. The read is trimmed to its CDR3 DNA, 45 bases read in frame from base 1. Trimming accounts for 6 bases at V and 7 bases at J, while the number of junction bases matched to no gene is 10. These data come from a study of response to subunit inactivated influenza vaccine (dated by TCRdb to 2016 to 2019). About the investigation overall: The study used deep quantitative T cell receptor repertoire profiling to track responses to a trivalent subunit inactivated influenza vaccine. Here is what the overall study found, with its caveats: The authors proposed that each seasonal influenza vaccination may bring in only a limited number of new T cells.

Library generation was performed with RT-PCR. The sequencing machine was an Illumina HiSeq 2500. TCRdb trimmed the raw reads at Q25, called clones with MiXCR and kept productive beta chains. Rows matching on CDR3 protein sequence are summarized as one entry with the most common DNA and genes. The table for this sample lists 860,000 or so distinct CDR3 sequences; 21% of them were counted only once. The ten biggest clones cover around 9.6% of the sample. This sample comprised PBMCs from blood, obtained roughly 5 days after vaccination. This sequence originates from a man aged 50 to 60 who received an inactivated influenza vaccine. Donor details come from another sample of the same person, matched by shared clones. This chain is built from TRBV12-3 or TRBV12-4 and TRBJ2-2, with TRBD2 identical over 8 junction bases. The CDR3 here reads CASRPRGGLVGELFF. The DNA sequence is TGTGCCAGCAGACCCCGGGGGGGCCTGGTCGGGGAGCTGTTTTTT.